This TCR beta chain stems from a study of identical twins. Regarding the study as a whole: Twins' surplus sharing was weaker for beta out-of-frame sequences. Conclusions were based on cross-sectional statistical analysis, without following the same donors.

This clonotype was observed a handful of times. Its antigen is still unknown. Trimming shortened V by 6 bases and J by 6 bases, and 18 bases separated the two germline ends. The CDR3 is 15 amino acids. One entry per CDR3 protein results from TCRdb running MiXCR on the 5' RACE reads. This table holds 450,000 to 650,000 distinct CDR3 sequences, about 16% found once. These data are also associated with another study on yellow fever vaccine responses in identical twins.

Material for sequencing was CD4+ T cells sorted from blood. The J gene is TRBJ2-1, the V gene TRBV12-3 or TRBV12-4; the D gene could be TRBD1 or TRBD2 (5 bases each). The TCR comes from a woman aged 18-29 years in good health. CDR3 amino acids: CASSLKLPGANEQFF. The CDR3 DNA reads as TGTGCCAGCAGCCTTAAACTACCCGGGGCCAATGAGCAGTTCTTC.